Listed below are T cell receptor beta chains from one sample, sequenced in a study of STAT5B mutations in CD4+ large granular lymphocyte leukemia. Assay: immunoSEQ multiplex PCR; the TCRdb copy retains only in-frame clones and omits some. The sample yields about 29,000 clones, about three quarters seen once. Sequencing input: CD4+ T cells from blood buffy coats. The receptors were gathered from a human donor in good health. The CDR3 runs from the conserved cysteine through the conserved F or W. Each record gives: V gene, D gene, clone size, J gene, CDR3 DNA, CDR3 protein. The D gene is left open where the match is weak. Size is stated for part of the rows, as once, few or many counts, or as a class when the clone is expanded.

V gene: TRBV20-1
D gene: -
clone size: -
J gene: TRBJ2-1
CDR3 DNA: TGCAGTGCTGGGCCCTTAGAGCAGTTCTTC
CDR3 protein: CSAGPLEQFF

V gene: TRBV28
D gene: TRBD1
clone size: -
J gene: TRBJ1-1
CDR3 DNA: TGTGCCAGCGACAGGGGTTGGAACACTGAAGCTTTCTTT
CDR3 protein: CASDRGWNTEAFF

V gene: TRBV19
D gene: -
clone size: -
J gene: TRBJ2-7
CDR3 DNA: TGTGCCAGTATCGCCAATTCCGGGTCCTACGAGCAGTACTTC
CDR3 protein: CASIANSGSYEQYF

V gene: TRBV5-4
D gene: -
clone size: -
J gene: TRBJ2-5
CDR3 DNA: TGTGCCAGCAGCCCCGCCCGGGGGGAGACCCAGTACTTC
CDR3 protein: CASSPARGETQYF

V gene: TRBV10-1
D gene: -
clone size: -
J gene: TRBJ2-5
CDR3 DNA: TGCGCCAGCCCCCCCAGGGCCTCAGAGACCCAGTACTTC
CDR3 protein: CASPPRASETQYF

V gene: TRBV11-2
D gene: -
clone size: -
J gene: TRBJ1-1
CDR3 DNA: TGTGCCAGCAGCTTAGGAGGGCTTGAAGCTTTCTTT
CDR3 protein: CASSLGGLEAFF

V gene: TRBV6-5
D gene: -
clone size: -
J gene: TRBJ2-3
CDR3 DNA: TGTGCCAGCAGACAGAGTTGGGGGACCACAGATACGCAGTATTTT
CDR3 protein: CASRQSWGTTDTQYF

V gene: TRBV4-1
D gene: TRBD1
clone size: -
J gene: TRBJ2-2
CDR3 DNA: TGCGCCAGCAGCCATGGTCCGGGACAGGGAGCGGTCGGGGAGCTGTTTTTT
CDR3 protein: CASSHGPGQGAVGELFF

V gene: TRBV19
D gene: TRBD1
clone size: -
J gene: TRBJ1-2
CDR3 DNA: TGTGCCAGTAGTTGGACAGGGGGCGCGGAAAACTATGGCTACACCTTC
CDR3 protein: CASSWTGGAENYGYTF

V gene: TRBV28
D gene: -
clone size: few
J gene: TRBJ1-6
CDR3 DNA: TGTGCCAGCAGTTTGGAGGCTGGCTCCTATAATTCACCCCTCCACTTT
CDR3 protein: CASSLEAGSYNSPLHF

V gene: TRBV5-1
D gene: -
clone size: -
J gene: TRBJ2-7
CDR3 DNA: TGCGCCAGCAGCCCAGGGACCCCGCCCTACGAGCAGTACTTC
CDR3 protein: CASSPGTPPYEQYF

V gene: TRBV27
D gene: -
clone size: -
J gene: TRBJ1-1
CDR3 DNA: TGTGCCAGCAGCTACAGGGAGGGCACTGAAGCTTTCTTT
CDR3 protein: CASSYREGTEAFF

V gene: TRBV5-4
D gene: -
clone size: -
J gene: TRBJ2-1
CDR3 DNA: TGTGCCAGCAGCGCCCGGACTACCCCAAATAATGAGCAGTTCTTC
CDR3 protein: CASSARTTPNNEQFF

V gene: TRBV5-1
D gene: TRBD2
clone size: -
J gene: TRBJ2-3
CDR3 DNA: TGCGCCAGCAGCTTGGTGACTAGCGGGGGGATCACAGATACGCAGTATTTT
CDR3 protein: CASSLVTSGGITDTQYF

V gene: TRBV19
D gene: -
clone size: once
J gene: TRBJ1-4
CDR3 DNA: TGTGCCACCCAGGGACAAGCTAATGAAAAACTGTTTTTT
CDR3 protein: CATQGQANEKLFF

V gene: TRBV2
D gene: -
clone size: -
J gene: TRBJ2-7
CDR3 DNA: TGTGCCAGCAGCCCTGAAAACTCCTACGAGCAGTACTTC
CDR3 protein: CASSPENSYEQYF

V gene: TRBV30
D gene: -
clone size: -
J gene: TRBJ2-3
CDR3 DNA: TGTGCCTGGAGTGCTGGCCGGATGACTGGAGATACGCAGTATTTT
CDR3 protein: CAWSAGRMTGDTQYF

V gene: TRBV28
D gene: TRBD2
clone size: -
J gene: TRBJ2-7
CDR3 DNA: TGTGCCAGCAAACTTCCCGGGACTAGCGGGACGGTCGAGCAGTACTTC
CDR3 protein: CASKLPGTSGTVEQYF

V gene: TRBV6-5
D gene: -
clone size: once
J gene: TRBJ2-4
CDR3 DNA: TGTGCCACCCGACCCGGGCCTCGAAACATTCAGTACTTC
CDR3 protein: CATRPGPRNIQYF

V gene: TRBV6-6
D gene: -
clone size: few
J gene: TRBJ1-6
CDR3 DNA: TGTGCCAGCAGTTACTCGAGTCAGGGGAGCTCACCCCTCCACTTT
CDR3 protein: CASSYSSQGSSPLHF

V gene: TRBV27
D gene: TRBD2
clone size: -
J gene: TRBJ2-1
CDR3 DNA: TGTGCCAGCAGTACCCCTAGCGGGAGGGCCTACAATGAGCAGTTCTTC
CDR3 protein: CASSTPSGRAYNEQFF

V gene: TRBV2
D gene: -
clone size: -
J gene: TRBJ1-2
CDR3 DNA: TGTGCCAGCAGTGACCTCTATGGCTACACCTTC
CDR3 protein: CASSDLYGYTF

V gene: TRBV30
D gene: -
clone size: -
J gene: TRBJ2-3
CDR3 DNA: TGTGCCGGGGGATTTAGATATACGCAGTATTTT
CDR3 protein: CAGGFRYTQYF

V gene: TRBV18
D gene: -
clone size: -
J gene: TRBJ1-5
CDR3 DNA: TGTGCCAGCTCACCCACGGGGGGCGAGGATCAGCCCCAGCATTTT
CDR3 protein: CASSPTGGEDQPQHF

V gene: TRBV4-1
D gene: TRBD1
clone size: once
J gene: TRBJ2-6
CDR3 DNA: TGCGCCAGCAGCCAAAAGCCTCTCTTCGGGACAGACTCTGGGGCCAACGTCCTGACTTTC
CDR3 protein: CASSQKPLFGTDSGANVLTF

V gene: TRBV10-3
D gene: TRBD2
clone size: -
J gene: TRBJ2-3
CDR3 DNA: TGTGCCTCTCGGGGGGGACTAGCTACAGATACGCAGTATTTT
CDR3 protein: CASRGGLATDTQYF

V gene: TRBV25-1
D gene: TRBD1
clone size: -
J gene: TRBJ2-3
CDR3 DNA: TGTGCCAGCCGAACAGGGGGTAGCCTAGATACGCAGTATTTT
CDR3 protein: CASRTGGSLDTQYF

V gene: TRBV4-1
D gene: -
clone size: -
J gene: TRBJ1-2
CDR3 DNA: TGCGCCAGCAGCCAAGATTACAGTAACTATGGCTACACCTTC
CDR3 protein: CASSQDYSNYGYTF

V gene: TRBV5-1
D gene: TRBD1
clone size: -
J gene: TRBJ1-4
CDR3 DNA: TGCGCCAGCAGCGACCGGGACAGGGGAAACGAAAAACTGTTTTTT
CDR3 protein: CASSDRDRGNEKLFF

V gene: TRBV27
D gene: -
clone size: -
J gene: TRBJ1-2
CDR3 DNA: TGTGCCAGCAGTCCCCGTGGGGAAAAGGGTGGCTACACCTTC
CDR3 protein: CASSPRGEKGGYTF

V gene: TRBV19
D gene: TRBD2
clone size: -
J gene: TRBJ2-1
CDR3 DNA: TGTGCCAGTAGTATCTCTAGCGGGGGGAATGAGCAGTTCTTC
CDR3 protein: CASSISSGGNEQFF

V gene: TRBV29-1
D gene: -
clone size: -
J gene: TRBJ2-3
CDR3 DNA: TGCAGCGTTGAAGATCCCCGGGAACCTTTAGGAGATACGCAGTATTTT
CDR3 protein: CSVEDPREPLGDTQYF

V gene: TRBV28
D gene: -
clone size: few
J gene: TRBJ1-5
CDR3 DNA: TGTGCCAGCCGGTGGGGCACTAGCAATCAGCCCCAGCATTTT
CDR3 protein: CASRWGTSNQPQHF

V gene: TRBV6-1
D gene: TRBD1
clone size: -
J gene: TRBJ2-2
CDR3 DNA: TGTGCCAGCAGTGTCACAGGGGGCAGTAGCGCCGGGGAGCTGTTTTTT
CDR3 protein: CASSVTGGSSAGELFF

V gene: TRBV19
D gene: TRBD1
clone size: -
J gene: TRBJ2-3
CDR3 DNA: TGTGCCAGTAGTATAGACCAACAGGGGGGTGTAGATACGCAGTATTTT
CDR3 protein: CASSIDQQGGVDTQYF

V gene: TRBV30
D gene: -
clone size: -
J gene: TRBJ2-1
CDR3 DNA: TGTGCCTGGAGTGTACGCTACAATGAGCAGTTCTTC
CDR3 protein: CAWSVRYNEQFF

V gene: TRBV7-9
D gene: -
clone size: few
J gene: TRBJ1-1
CDR3 DNA: TGTGCCAGCAGCTTCCCGGTGACAGGACTGAACACTGAAGCTTTCTTT
CDR3 protein: CASSFPVTGLNTEAFF

V gene: TRBV2
D gene: -
clone size: -
J gene: TRBJ1-5
CDR3 DNA: TGTGCCAGCAGTCCCGGGACCCCCGGGGCCAATCAGCCCCAGCATTTT
CDR3 protein: CASSPGTPGANQPQHF

V gene: TRBV6-5
D gene: -
clone size: -
J gene: TRBJ2-1
CDR3 DNA: TGTGCCAGCAGTCACGGGGCAGCTGAGCAGTTCTTC
CDR3 protein: CASSHGAAEQFF

V gene: TRBV30
D gene: -
clone size: -
J gene: TRBJ2-2
CDR3 DNA: TGTGCCTGGAGTGTAGGGGGGAACACCGGGGAGCTGTTTTTT
CDR3 protein: CAWSVGGNTGELFF

V gene: TRBV2
D gene: TRBD2
clone size: -
J gene: TRBJ2-3
CDR3 DNA: TGTGCCAGCAGTGAAGATGGGCGGGGGGGCACAGATACGCAGTATTTT
CDR3 protein: CASSEDGRGGTDTQYF

V gene: TRBV7-8
D gene: TRBD1
clone size: -
J gene: TRBJ1-2
CDR3 DNA: TGTGCCAGCAGCTTAGGGGACAGGGAATATGGCTACACCTTC
CDR3 protein: CASSLGDREYGYTF

V gene: TRBV27
D gene: TRBD2
clone size: -
J gene: TRBJ2-3
CDR3 DNA: TGTGCCAGCAGTTCCTTACTAGCGGGACCTACAGATACGCAGTATTTT
CDR3 protein: CASSSLLAGPTDTQYF

V gene: TRBV6-1
D gene: -
clone size: -
J gene: TRBJ1-5
CDR3 DNA: TGTGCCAGCAGTGGCATGGTTGGATATAGCAATCAGCCCCAGCATTTT
CDR3 protein: CASSGMVGYSNQPQHF

V gene: TRBV9
D gene: -
clone size: -
J gene: TRBJ1-1
CDR3 DNA: TGTGCCAGCAGCGACGGGGAGAACACTGAAGCTTTCTTT
CDR3 protein: CASSDGENTEAFF

V gene: TRBV18
D gene: -
clone size: -
J gene: TRBJ1-3
CDR3 DNA: TGTGCCAGCTCCCACGGGCCAGCAACTAGGCGGAACCCCTCTGGAAACACCATATATTTT
CDR3 protein: CASSHGPATRRNPSGNTIYF

V gene: TRBV5-1
D gene: TRBD1
clone size: once
J gene: TRBJ1-2
CDR3 DNA: TGCGCCAGCAGCTTGGTTGGCCCACGGGACAGGGGGCACGATGGCTACACCTTC
CDR3 protein: CASSLVGPRDRGHDGYTF

V gene: TRBV19
D gene: -
clone size: -
J gene: TRBJ1-2
CDR3 DNA: TGTGCCAGTAGTATAGAATTGGGAGACCGGGGCTACACCTTC
CDR3 protein: CASSIELGDRGYTF

V gene: TRBV11-2
D gene: TRBD1
clone size: -
J gene: TRBJ1-1
CDR3 DNA: TGTGCCAGCAGCTTAGATCGGGCAGGGGGGTACCTGGACACTGAAGCTTTCTTT
CDR3 protein: CASSLDRAGGYLDTEAFF

V gene: TRBV5-1
D gene: -
clone size: -
J gene: TRBJ2-7
CDR3 DNA: TGCGCCAGCAGCCTCGGACAGTACGAGCAGTACTTC
CDR3 protein: CASSLGQYEQYF

V gene: TRBV11-2
D gene: -
clone size: -
J gene: TRBJ2-5
CDR3 DNA: TGTGCCAGCAGCTTATATGTTGGCGTTCAAGAGACCCAGTACTTC
CDR3 protein: CASSLYVGVQETQYF

V gene: TRBV2
D gene: -
clone size: -
J gene: TRBJ1-5
CDR3 DNA: TGTGCCAGCAGTGAAGGGCTGTATCAGCCCCAGCATTTT
CDR3 protein: CASSEGLYQPQHF

V gene: TRBV10-3
D gene: TRBD1
clone size: -
J gene: TRBJ2-3
CDR3 DNA: TGTGCCATCAGTGGGGGGGACAGGGGCGGTGTGGATACGCAGTATTTT
CDR3 protein: CAISGGDRGGVDTQYF

V gene: TRBV28
D gene: TRBD1
clone size: once
J gene: TRBJ2-7
CDR3 DNA: TGTGCCAGCAGTCTGACAGGGGCGCAGGATCGTTACGAGCAGTACTTC
CDR3 protein: CASSLTGAQDRYEQYF

V gene: TRBV25-1
D gene: -
clone size: -
J gene: TRBJ2-3
CDR3 DNA: TGTGCCAGCAGTGAAAGGGGGAGGGCCATGACAGATACGCAGTATTTT
CDR3 protein: CASSERGRAMTDTQYF